The text below deals with one T cell receptor beta chain. Only a few counts were recorded for this clonotype. There is no known antigen for this receptor. There are no base qualities to consult, and no much larger clone falls within one base. Synthesis of TCR cDNA relied on 5'RACE template switching, a step that introduced a universal primer site along with unique molecular identifiers. cDNA synthesis was primed from both the TCR alpha and TCR beta constant segments. Library amplification used two PCR steps, and the second PCR step added sample barcodes and sequencing adapters. Sequencing of libraries was done on Illumina HiSeq 2500 (2x100 bp) or NovaSeq (2x150 bp). From the authors' description of their analysis: Demultiplexing of reads and collapsing into UMI consensus sequences were performed with MIGEC, and V(D)J alignment was carried out with MiXCR. Vaccine-responding clonotypes were identified with edgeR using replicate PBMC samples, with FDR below 0.01 and a log2 fold change above 5 up to day 15 being required. Each bulk clonotype received a CD4 or CD8 identity based on whether the sequenced CD4 or CD8 repertoire contained that clonotype at higher abundance. The raw public reads went through TCRdb reprocessing: fastp at Q25, MiXCR clone calling, in-frame beta chains kept. Every entry covers one CDR3 protein and lists the most common genes and DNA from its rows. For this entry, the V and J calls and clone size follow TCRdb and not the study's own pipeline. The sample yields hundreds of thousands of distinct CDR3 sequences; roughly an eighth were counted once. Jointly, the top ten make up 14% to 15% of the sample.

This specimen comes from a study of T cells after yellow fever vaccination (dated by TCRdb to between 2019 and 2020). Turning to the overall study: Libraries from fractions with low cell numbers were prepared with the SMART-Seq v4 Ultra Low Input RNA kit. To track T-cell clones before and after primary and booster YFV17D yellow fever vaccination, bulk TCR alpha and beta repertoires were sequenced longitudinally. Two healthy male donors, one aged 18 to 30 and one aged 30 to 40 years, made up the cohort. Bulk PBMC replicates and cell subsets were isolated from blood drawn at multiple timepoints before and after both primary and secondary immunization. Paper-wide results and their limitations: Most clones expanded after primary vaccination (approximately 95% of CD4 and 70% to 90% of CD8) were re-detected after the booster, suggesting that broad memory maintenance occurred. Compared with the primary T-cell response, the secondary T-cell response was faster but weaker, reaching its peak on day 5 rather than on day 15. FACS-sorted repertoires could contain abundant contaminating clonotypes from the bulk population, so computational filtering was required. A small fraction of clonotypes showed up in both the CD4 and CD8 compartments, probably as a result of convergent recombination. The study included only a couple of donors, which limits how far the findings can be generalized.

What this sample's treatment or condition label stands for: live attenuated yellow fever vaccine strain. At each blood-draw timepoint, two biological replicates of bulk PBMCs were collected. PBMCs were isolated from peripheral blood using a standard Ficoll-Paque protocol. TriZol was used to extract RNA from bulk PBMCs, from CD4 and CD8 fractions, and from dextramer-positive and dextramer-negative fractions. Trimming takes 7 bases from V and 7 bases from J, and the germline ends sit 11 bases apart. Spanning cysteine to phenylalanine, the CDR3 consists of 13 amino acids. Only the CDR3 DNA stays, 39 bases, in frame from base 1. Reading the germline V gene (reference sequence) gives CDR1 MNHEY and CDR2 SMNVEV.

This specimen was PBMCs, taken on the day of the yellow fever booster vaccination. The receptor comes from a man aged 25 to 40 who received the YFV17D yellow fever vaccine. The chain was built from TRBV27 and TRBJ1-6; the D region possibly corresponds to TRBD1 (5 bases align). The CDR3 has the sequence CASKTASNSPLHF. The sequenced DNA is TGTGCCAGCAAGACAGCATCAAATTCACCCCTCCACTTT.